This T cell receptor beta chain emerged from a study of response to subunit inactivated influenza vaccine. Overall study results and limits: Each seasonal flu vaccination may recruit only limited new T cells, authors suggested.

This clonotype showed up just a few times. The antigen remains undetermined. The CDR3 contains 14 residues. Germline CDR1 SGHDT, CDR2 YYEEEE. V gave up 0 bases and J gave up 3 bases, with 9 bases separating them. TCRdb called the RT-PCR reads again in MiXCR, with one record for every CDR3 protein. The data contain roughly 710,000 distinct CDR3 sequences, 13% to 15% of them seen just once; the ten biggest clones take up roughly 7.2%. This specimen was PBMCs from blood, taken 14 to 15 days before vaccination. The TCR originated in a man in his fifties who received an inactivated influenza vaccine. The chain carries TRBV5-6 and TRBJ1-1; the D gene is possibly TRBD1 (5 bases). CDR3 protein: CASSLGRVYTEAFF. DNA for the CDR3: TGTGCCAGCAGCTTGGGCAGGGTATACACTGAAGCTTTCTTT.